This T cell receptor (beta chain) was found in a study of blood T cell repertoires in COVID-19 (dated by TCRdb to 2018 to 2020). About the investigation overall: Samples covering the acute and convalescent phases of COVID-19 were provided by collaborators in the United States, Italy and Spain. Subjects who had been exposed to COVID-19, were actively infected with it, or had recovered from it provided the deeply sampled blood TCRbeta repertoires that made up the dataset. The samples were drawn from two sources: the first 160 participants of the ongoing ImmuneRACE study, and 1,200 or so subjects contributed by 6 global collaborators. Nearly every sample came with metadata listing a de-identified subject ID, COVID-19 status, age in years and sex. Where available, HLA class I and class II types were obtained from metadata supplied by the sample provider rather than from assay-based typing. The material from the prospective study consisted of cDNA or gDNA derived from T cells, B-cell-depleted T cells, or PBMCs. The repertoires were made available in a free public database intended to serve as a resource for research on the immune response to SARS-CoV-2.

General study outcomes and caveats: Clinical and demographic metadata were provided uncurated, with the amount varying by source and participant.

Whole blood was collected in K2EDTA tubes by collaborating institutions according to the institutions' own protocols. Collaborator samples were shipped for TCRbeta analysis as frozen whole blood, isolated PBMCs, or DNA extracted from either sample type. Comment on this clone: Its antigen remains undetermined. Base qualities are not recorded, but no much larger clone differs from it by a single base.

V and J are trimmed by 5 bases and 2 bases, and the gene matches miss 6 bases of the junction. From the cysteine up to the phenylalanine, the CDR3 has a length of 16 residues. This entry keeps only the CDR3 DNA: 48 bases, framed from base 1. From the germline V gene, CDR1 is SGHTA and CDR2 is FQGTGA. TCRbeta CDR3 regions were amplified from genomic DNA by means of the immunoSEQ Assay, a bias-controlled multiplex PCR. The original methods were these. The number of nucleated cells in each sample was estimated from the amplification of reference gene primers within the assay. To quantify the absolute abundance of each unique TCRbeta CDR3 rearrangement, sequence reads were collapsed and filtered. Productive Simpson clonality was computed per sample as the square root of Simpson's diversity index over productive rearrangements. This is the immuneACCESS table as TCRdb keeps it, with only in-frame sequences that have V and J called. A part of the clones is gone; compared with another copy, unresolved V genes explain less than half, and the rest is unexplained. That table furnishes V, J and clone size, whereas the DNA furnished D and trimming. The sample table shows under 200,000 clones, and around 77% are seen once. The ten biggest clones cover around 2.7% of the sample.

Sequences were obtained from peripheral blood. The sequence derives from a man in his 70s with acute or convalescent COVID-19. The rearrangement joined TRBV7-3 to TRBJ2-3; the junction holds 11 bases that match TRBD1. The CDR3 protein: CASSPRTGGSTDTQYF. The sequenced DNA: TGTGCCAGCAGCCCCAGGACAGGGGGCTCCACAGATACGCAGTATTTT.